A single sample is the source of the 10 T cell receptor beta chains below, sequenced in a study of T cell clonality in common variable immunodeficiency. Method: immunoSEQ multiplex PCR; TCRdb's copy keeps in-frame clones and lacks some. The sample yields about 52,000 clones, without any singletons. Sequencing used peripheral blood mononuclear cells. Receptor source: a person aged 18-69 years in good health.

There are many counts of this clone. CDR3 in amino acids: CASSKGRIIGELFF. The part of the CDR3 DNA that was read is TGTGCCAGCAGCAAGGGCAGGATTATCGGGGAG. The chain couples TRBV7-9 to TRBJ2-2; D is unresolved. The read is 3 residues too short to cover the CDR3 end, so that end is filled in from the germline J gene. This CDR3 contains 14 residues. V was trimmed by 5 bases and J by 7 bases, leaving 14 bases between them. In germline, CDR1 is SEHNR, CDR2 FQNEAQ (reference sequence).

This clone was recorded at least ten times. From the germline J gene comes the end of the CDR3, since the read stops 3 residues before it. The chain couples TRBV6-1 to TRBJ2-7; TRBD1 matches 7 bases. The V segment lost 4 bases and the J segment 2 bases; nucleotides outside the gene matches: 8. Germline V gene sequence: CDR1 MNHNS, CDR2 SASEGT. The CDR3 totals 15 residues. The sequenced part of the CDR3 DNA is TGTGCCAGCAGTGGTCAGACAGGGCCGACCTACGAG. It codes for CASSGQTGPTYE. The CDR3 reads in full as CASSGQTGPTYEQYF.

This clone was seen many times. CDR3 in amino acids: CSAREEQEKLFF. CDR3 bases read: TGCAGTGCTAGAGAAGAACAGGAAAAG. The chain recombines TRBV20-1 with TRBJ2-2, with D possibly being TRBD1 (5 bases). The observed sequence ends 3 residues before the CDR3 terminus, with the missing tail filled in from the germline J gene. The V gene's germline CDR1 is DFQATT and CDR2 SNEGSKA (reference sequence). CDR3 size: 12 residues.

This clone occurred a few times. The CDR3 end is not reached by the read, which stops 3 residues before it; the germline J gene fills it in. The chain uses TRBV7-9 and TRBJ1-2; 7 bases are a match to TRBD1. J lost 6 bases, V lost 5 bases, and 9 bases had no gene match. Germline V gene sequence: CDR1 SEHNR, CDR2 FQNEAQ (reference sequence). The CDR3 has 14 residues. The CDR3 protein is CASSLSAGGDGYTF. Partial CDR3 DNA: TGTGCCAGCAGCCTCTCGGCAGGGGGAGATGGC.

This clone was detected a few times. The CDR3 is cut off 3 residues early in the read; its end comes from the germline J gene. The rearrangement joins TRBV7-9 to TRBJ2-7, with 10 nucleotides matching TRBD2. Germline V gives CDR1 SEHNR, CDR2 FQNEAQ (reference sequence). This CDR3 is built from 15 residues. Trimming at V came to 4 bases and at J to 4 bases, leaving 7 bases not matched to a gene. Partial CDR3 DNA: TGTGCCAGCAGCTCCGGGAGCGGGAGGGTGTACGAG. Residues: CASSSGSGRVYE. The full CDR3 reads CASSSGSGRVYEQYF.

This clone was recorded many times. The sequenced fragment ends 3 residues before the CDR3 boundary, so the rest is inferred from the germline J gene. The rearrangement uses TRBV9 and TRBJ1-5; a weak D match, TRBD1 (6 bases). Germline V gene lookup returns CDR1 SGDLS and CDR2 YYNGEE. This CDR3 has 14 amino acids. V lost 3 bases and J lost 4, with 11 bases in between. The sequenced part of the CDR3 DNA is TGTGCCAGCAGCGCCGGACAGACAAATCAGCCC. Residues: CASSAGQTNQP. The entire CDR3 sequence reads CASSAGQTNQPQHF.

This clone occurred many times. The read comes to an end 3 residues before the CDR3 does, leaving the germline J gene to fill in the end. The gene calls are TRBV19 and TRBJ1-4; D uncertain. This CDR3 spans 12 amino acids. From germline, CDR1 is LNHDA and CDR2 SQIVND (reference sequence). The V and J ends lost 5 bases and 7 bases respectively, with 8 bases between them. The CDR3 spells CASSLTGEKLFF. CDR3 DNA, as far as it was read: TGTGCCAGTAGTCTCACGGGTGAAAAA.

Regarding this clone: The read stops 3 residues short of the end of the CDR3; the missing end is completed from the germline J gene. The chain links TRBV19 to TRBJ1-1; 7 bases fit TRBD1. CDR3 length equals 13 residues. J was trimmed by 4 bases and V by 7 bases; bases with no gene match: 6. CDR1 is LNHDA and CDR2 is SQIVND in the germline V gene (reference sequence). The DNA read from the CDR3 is TGTGCCAGTAAATCAGGGGGAGGCACTGAA. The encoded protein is CASKSGGGTE. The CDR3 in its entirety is CASKSGGGTEAFF.

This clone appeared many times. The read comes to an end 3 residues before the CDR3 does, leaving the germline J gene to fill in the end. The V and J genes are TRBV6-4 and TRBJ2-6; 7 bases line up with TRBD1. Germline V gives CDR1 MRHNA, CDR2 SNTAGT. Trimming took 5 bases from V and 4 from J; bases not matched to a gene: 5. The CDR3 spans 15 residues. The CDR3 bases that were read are TGTGCCAGCAGTAAAACAGGGGTAGGGGCCAACGTC. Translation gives CASSKTGVGANV. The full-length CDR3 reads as CASSKTGVGANVLTF.

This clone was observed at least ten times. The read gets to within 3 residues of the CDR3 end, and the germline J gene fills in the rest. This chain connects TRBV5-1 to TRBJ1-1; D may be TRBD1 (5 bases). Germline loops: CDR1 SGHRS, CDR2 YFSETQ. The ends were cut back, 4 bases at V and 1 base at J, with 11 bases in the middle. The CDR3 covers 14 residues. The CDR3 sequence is CASSLLQENTEAFF. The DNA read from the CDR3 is TGCGCCAGCAGCCTTCTACAGGAGAACACTGAA.